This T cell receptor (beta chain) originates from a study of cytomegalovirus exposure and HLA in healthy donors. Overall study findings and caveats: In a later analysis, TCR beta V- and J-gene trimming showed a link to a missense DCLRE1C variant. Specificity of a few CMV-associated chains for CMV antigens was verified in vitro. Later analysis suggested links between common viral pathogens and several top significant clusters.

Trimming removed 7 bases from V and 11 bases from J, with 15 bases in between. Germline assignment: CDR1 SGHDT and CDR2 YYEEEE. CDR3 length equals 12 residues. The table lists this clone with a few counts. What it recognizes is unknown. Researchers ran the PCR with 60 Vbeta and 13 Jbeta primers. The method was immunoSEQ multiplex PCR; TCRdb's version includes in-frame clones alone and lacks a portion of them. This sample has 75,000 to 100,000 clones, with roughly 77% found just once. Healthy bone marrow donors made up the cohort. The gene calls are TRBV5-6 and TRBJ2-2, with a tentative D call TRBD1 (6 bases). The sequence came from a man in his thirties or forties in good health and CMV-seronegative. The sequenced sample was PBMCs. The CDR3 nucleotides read TGTGCCAGCGGGACACCGCTTGGAGAGCTGTTTTTT. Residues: CASGTPLGELFF.